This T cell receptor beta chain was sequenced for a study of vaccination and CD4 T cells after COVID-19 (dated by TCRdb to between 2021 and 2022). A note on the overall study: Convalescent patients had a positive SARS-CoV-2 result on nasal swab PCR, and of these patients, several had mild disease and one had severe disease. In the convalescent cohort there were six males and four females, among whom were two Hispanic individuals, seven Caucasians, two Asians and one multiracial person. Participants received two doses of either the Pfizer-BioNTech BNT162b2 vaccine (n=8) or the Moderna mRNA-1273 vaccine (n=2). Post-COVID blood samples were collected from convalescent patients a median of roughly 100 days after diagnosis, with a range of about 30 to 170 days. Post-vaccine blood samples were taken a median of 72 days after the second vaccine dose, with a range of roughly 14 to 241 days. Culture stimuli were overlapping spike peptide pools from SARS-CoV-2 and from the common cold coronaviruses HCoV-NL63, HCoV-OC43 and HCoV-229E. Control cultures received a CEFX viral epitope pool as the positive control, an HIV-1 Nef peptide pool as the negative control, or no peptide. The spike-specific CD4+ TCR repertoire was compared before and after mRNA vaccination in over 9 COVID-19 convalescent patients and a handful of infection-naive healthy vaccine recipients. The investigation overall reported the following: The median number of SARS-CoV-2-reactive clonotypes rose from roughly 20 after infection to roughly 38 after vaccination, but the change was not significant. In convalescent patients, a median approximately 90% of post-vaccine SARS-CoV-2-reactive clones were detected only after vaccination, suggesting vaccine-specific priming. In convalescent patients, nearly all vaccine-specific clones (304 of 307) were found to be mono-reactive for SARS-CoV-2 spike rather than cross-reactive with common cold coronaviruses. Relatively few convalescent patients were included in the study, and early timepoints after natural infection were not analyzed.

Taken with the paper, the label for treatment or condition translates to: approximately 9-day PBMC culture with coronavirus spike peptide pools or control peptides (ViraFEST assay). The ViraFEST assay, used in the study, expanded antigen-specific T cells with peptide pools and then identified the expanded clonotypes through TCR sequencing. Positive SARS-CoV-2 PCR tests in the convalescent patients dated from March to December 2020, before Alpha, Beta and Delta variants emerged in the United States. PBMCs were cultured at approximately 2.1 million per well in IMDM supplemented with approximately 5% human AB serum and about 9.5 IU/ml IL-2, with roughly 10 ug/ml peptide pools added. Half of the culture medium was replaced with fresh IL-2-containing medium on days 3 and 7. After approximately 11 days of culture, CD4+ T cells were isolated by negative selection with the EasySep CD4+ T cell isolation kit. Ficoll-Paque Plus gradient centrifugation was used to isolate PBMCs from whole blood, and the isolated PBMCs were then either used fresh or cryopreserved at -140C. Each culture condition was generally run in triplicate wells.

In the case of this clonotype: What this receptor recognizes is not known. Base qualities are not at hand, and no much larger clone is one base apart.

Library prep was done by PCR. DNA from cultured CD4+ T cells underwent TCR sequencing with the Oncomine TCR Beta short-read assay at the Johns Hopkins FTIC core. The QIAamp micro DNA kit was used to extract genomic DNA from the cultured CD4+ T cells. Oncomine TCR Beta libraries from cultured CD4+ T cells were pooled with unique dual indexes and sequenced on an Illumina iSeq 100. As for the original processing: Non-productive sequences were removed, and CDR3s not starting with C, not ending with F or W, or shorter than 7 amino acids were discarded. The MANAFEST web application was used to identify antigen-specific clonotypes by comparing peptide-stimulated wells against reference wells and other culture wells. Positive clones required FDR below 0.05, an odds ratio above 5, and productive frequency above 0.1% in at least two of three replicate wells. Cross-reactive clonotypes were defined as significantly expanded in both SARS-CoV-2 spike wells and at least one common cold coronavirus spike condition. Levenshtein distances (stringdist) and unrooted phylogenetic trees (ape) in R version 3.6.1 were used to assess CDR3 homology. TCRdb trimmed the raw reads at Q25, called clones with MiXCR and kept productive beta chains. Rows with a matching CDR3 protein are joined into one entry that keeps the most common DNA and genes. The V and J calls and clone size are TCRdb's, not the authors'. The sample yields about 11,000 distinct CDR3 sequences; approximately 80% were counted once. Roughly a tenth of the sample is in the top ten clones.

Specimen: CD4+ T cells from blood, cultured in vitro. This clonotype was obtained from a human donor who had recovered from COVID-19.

The nucleotides read TGCAGTGCCATGGACAGGTATAGCAATCAGCCCCAGCATTTT. This yields the protein CSAMDRYSNQPQHF. Recombination connected TRBV20-1 to TRBJ1-5; the central 7 bases match TRBD1. The CDR3 numbers 14 residues from cysteine through phenylalanine. Left in the record is the CDR3 DNA by itself, 42 bases read in frame from the first base. CDR1 and CDR2 are read off the germline V gene (reference sequence) as DFQATT and SNEGSKA. V has 6 bases trimmed and J has 0 bases trimmed; junction bases matching no gene number 5.